This TCR beta chain came from a study of cytomegalovirus exposure and HLA in healthy donors (dated by TCRdb to 2015 to 2018). Looking at the study overall: An earlier analysis of roughly 610 of the donors reported 250 to 300 Gb of sequence data and 95 million to 140 million unique TCR beta sequences obtained from some 170 million T cells. An early release that covered more than 550 HLA-typed donors contained approximately 290 gigabases of sequencing data and 80 million or so unique TCR sequences. The genetic ancestry cluster associated with self-reported Caucasian donors included around 76% of the approximately 430 genotyped donors. The aim of the study was to test whether cataloging public T cell receptors could identify signatures of past pathogen exposure. The T cell repertoires of under 700 subjects were profiled by immunosequencing and related to cytomegalovirus serostatus. In addition to the first cohort of approximately 650 subjects, a separate validation cohort of about 120 different subjects was used. To predict cytomegalovirus infection status, the study combined high-throughput TCR immunosequencing, statistical association of individual TCRs with disease status, and machine learning. A later analysis re-examined previously published TCR beta repertoires from roughly 650 donors and added high-resolution HLA genotyping to investigate patterns of TCR occurrence. Rather than drawing on any new phenotypic data, the later analysis identified candidate immune exposures from TCR beta sequences and the way those sequences occurred across donors. To decide whether each TCR beta V gene segment behaved as functional or pseudogenic, an earlier analysis of approximately 590 of the donors relied on high-throughput TCR beta sequencing. Donor age, sex, ethnicity and CMV serostatus were collected together with the repertoire data. A later genetic analysis took genome-wide SNP genotypes for about three fifths of the 666 donors and used that subset as a discovery cohort. Every repertoire in the discovery cohort had been generated on one and the same sequencing platform. HLA typing included class I and class II loci at four-digit resolution. The number of typed donors differed by locus: roughly 629-640 for A, B, C, DRB1 and DQB1; 500 to 550 for DQA1; around 580 for DPA1; and around 470 for DPB1. Four or five DR-DQ haplotypes were handled as single units for association and clustering because linkage in the cohort was strong. Among 350 to 400 genotyped donors of the cohort, an average of about 240,000 unique TCR beta nucleotide sequences were sequenced per donor, 15% to 20% of them non-productive. Points the paper makes about the study in general: The only immune exposure information available for the cohort was CMV serostatus. Correlated functional status among segregating V segments might be attributable to linkage disequilibrium, but an unknown experimental factor could not be ruled out. A group of highly shared sequence variants was considered likely to be a technical artifact of the sequencing pipeline. Broadly in line with IMGT annotations, most TCR beta V segments showed up in productive rearrangements about 87% or about 30% of the time in an earlier analysis of several hundred of the donors. A later genetic analysis associated a missense DCLRE1C variant with V-gene and J-gene trimming of TCR beta chains, and an independent cohort replicated the association. A total of roughly 160 TCR beta chains were listed by the study as associated with cytomegalovirus. In vitro tests confirmed that a few of the cytomegalovirus-associated TCR beta chains recognize cytomegalovirus antigens. In a later analysis, several top co-occurrence clusters were reported to appear linked to parvovirus B19, influenza, CMV and Epstein-Barr virus. In a later analysis, HLA-associated TCR beta chains were found to be more clonally expanded and to have lower generation probabilities than equally common non-associated chains. Because some donors lacked HLA typing at each locus, the association tests relied only on the typed subset. In a later analysis, the rate of TCR association differed among HLA loci, with DRB1 alleles having the most associated TCRs and HLA-C alleles having the fewest. It was suggested by the authors that the approach could potentially be generalized to other disease states and immunological phenotypes. Some 16 rarely observed V segments, including chromosome 9 orphons, were excluded from the earlier analysis of about 610 of the donors because counts were too low. The 87-base-pair reads could not distinguish some IMGT-functional V segments, including TRBV6-2 and TRBV6-3, so those segments were excluded. Specific HLA alleles were associated with 15,000 to 20,000 TCR beta sequences at a false discovery rate of 0.05 in a later analysis. In a later analysis, most CMV-associated TCR beta chains were found to appear HLA-restricted, with HLA associations seemingly driven largely by CMV exposure. A further reported finding was that TCR beta sequences accurately predicted the HLA-A and HLA-B alleles for most subjects in the first cohort. Presence/absence analyses assumed roughly uniform sequencing depth across donors, an assumption that may not hold. Across donors, most TCR sequences were observed very rarely, whereas some public TCRs were present in many individuals. When HLA alleles, especially DR and DQ, strongly co-occurred, TCR associations were difficult to assign to individual alleles. A later genetic analysis reported fewer N-insertions in productive TCRs among donors in an Asian-associated ancestry cluster than the roughly 720-donor mean. The classifier was reported to diagnose cytomegalovirus status with high specificity and sensitivity in both the original and validation cohorts. Only TCR beta chains were sequenced in this cohort, and the absence of alpha or paired-chain data limited detectable features.

A note on this clone: The target of this receptor is not known. No much larger clonotype is one base removed from it; base qualities were not supplied.

The cohort was made up of about 670 healthy bone marrow donors. At the time of sampling, all cohort members were nominally healthy, though unrecorded immune exposures were likely present. The donor was CMV seropositive and belonged to the group of around 300 seropositive cohort members. A peripheral blood sample was collected from each donor, and TCR beta sequencing was performed on peripheral blood mononuclear cells. Genomic DNA was extracted from the blood cell samples with the Qiagen DNeasy Blood Extraction Kit. Reading from cysteine to phenylalanine, the CDR3 counts 17 amino acids. Only CDR3 DNA remains: 51 bases, in frame from the first base. The germline V gene encodes CDR1 SNHLY and CDR2 FYNNEI. Relative to germline, V is missing 2 bases and J is missing 4 bases, with 6 bases of the junction outside any gene match. Library construction relied on the immunoSEQ multiplex PCR assay. The multiplex PCR relied on a mix of 60 forward primers for TCR Vbeta segments and 13 reverse primers for TCR Jbeta segments. A multiplex PCR assay on genomic DNA amplified the CDR3 region of rearranged TCR beta genes. The amplified TCR beta libraries were sequenced on the Illumina HiSeq System as 87-base-pair reads. As for the authors' bioinformatics: A later analysis counted 75 million to 100 million unique TCR beta chains across the 700 or so repertoires, and around 9.9 million of these chains were shared by at least two donors. A nearest-neighbor algorithm error-corrected the raw reads and collapsed the reads into unique sequences, merging closely related sequences to remove PCR and sequencing errors. To assign V, D and J gene segments, CDR3 sequences were aligned to IMGT reference sequences. For a sequence to be retained, a match of at least six nucleotides to both a V gene segment and a J gene segment was required. Rearrangements were called productive when the CDR3 lacked stop codons and stayed in frame with V and J; all others were non-productive. CDR3 was defined by IMGT convention, running from the second conserved V-encoded cysteine to the conserved J-encoded phenylalanine. The earlier analysis of 587 of the donors excluded sequences that lacked an unambiguous match to a single V gene segment. In an earlier analysis of approximately 560 of the donors, a V segment was called functional when productive rearrangements were above 56.7%, and segregating when the standard deviation between donors exceeded 5%. A statistical classification framework was developed to diagnose cytomegalovirus status using the catalog of TCR beta chain sequences. V and J gene assignment, in a later analysis, came from comparing TCR nucleotide sequences with IMGT/GENE-DB human TR gene sequences. In a later analysis, CDR3 sequences and most-parsimonious VDJ recombination scenarios were assigned using the TCRdist pipeline. In a later analysis, each TCR beta chain was defined by its CDR3 amino acid sequence together with its V-gene family, and reads lacking a unique V-gene family were excluded. A later analysis removed 500 to 650 highly shared, low-generation-probability nucleotide sequences to deal with suspected cross-contamination and a sequencing artifact. A later analysis calculated a clonal expansion index for each public chain from normalized within-repertoire ranks of inferred template counts. In a later analysis, generation probabilities were computed with a VDJ recombination model fitted to out-of-frame rearrangements, and the resulting probabilities were checked against IGoR. In a later analysis, TCR-TCR, TCR-HLA and TCR-CMV co-occurrence was scored with hypergeometric tests, and a repertoire-size bias correction was applied to TCR pairs. In a later analysis, false discovery rates were estimated by permuting HLA or CMV assignments 20 times. In a later analysis, co-occurring TCRs were grouped using DBSCAN, and TCRdist sequence similarity was added for clustering within HLA-allele-positive subsets. Co-occurrence clustering excluded repertoires with fewer than 30,000 or more than 120,000 public chains, plus five with anomalous nucleotide sharing. TCRdb took over this immuneACCESS table, retaining in-frame rearrangements with V and J assigned. Such tables are incomplete; in checked studies, under half of the missing clones stem from an unresolved V gene, and the remainder is unexplained. The D gene and trimming were derived from the DNA, and the V and J assignments and clone size from that table. This sample gives about 130,000 clones in total; approximately 84% of them show up just once. The ten largest account for 3.5% to 4% of the sample.

The specimen sequenced was PBMCs. The chain employs TRBV2 and TRBJ2-2, with 11 bases aligning to TRBD2. This clonotype was obtained from a man younger than 30 in good health and CMV-seropositive. The nucleotide sequence is TGTGCCAGCAGTGAAATGATAGCGGGAGGGAGCACCGGGGAGCTGTTTTTT. This is translated as CASSEMIAGGSTGELFF.